The 7 T cell receptor beta chains given below trace back to one sample, sequenced in a study of blood T cells in healthy people across ages. Combining a sample-barcoded 5' primer with a J-beta primer mix, a second PCR ran for roughly 6 to 12 cycles. TCRdb re-derived calls from the 5' RACE reads in MiXCR, one entry per CDR3 protein. The table records about 400,000 distinct CDR3 sequences, approximately 52% of them present only once. Sequencing was performed on blood. These receptors all stem from a man aged 60 to 69 in good health.

This clonotype was detected only a few times. The chain links TRBV28 to TRBJ2-3, with D maybe TRBD2 (7 bases). The CDR3 contains 16 residues. CDR1 MDHEN and CDR2 SYDVKM come from the germline V gene. The V end lost 5 bases, the J end lost 3 bases, and 18 bases lay between the germline ends. Here the CDR3 DNA reads TGTGCCAGCAGTATTACGGGGGGCAGGAGGACAGATACGCAGTATTTT. Protein: CASSITGGRRTDTQYF.

A word on this clonotype: Its ends do not fully match the called genes, so a read error is possible. This chain's CDR3 is CASSLAGGQGTQYF. The CDR3 DNA follows: TGTGCCAGCAGCTTAGCCGGGGGTCAAGGGACCCAGTACTTC. V gene TRBV7-9 combines with J gene TRBJ2-4; D might be TRBD2 (6 bases). The DNA end lines up better with TRBJ2-5; the J call may be wrong. The germline CDR1 and CDR2 sequences are SEHNR and FQNEAQ (reference sequence). This CDR3 comprises 14 residues.

V is TRBV20-1 and J is TRBJ2-3; no reliable D call. This CDR3 region has 12 residues. V gave up 1 base and J gave up 4 bases, with 6 bases separating them. Germline lookup yields CDR1 DFQATT and CDR2 SNEGSKA (reference sequence). Written as DNA, the CDR3 is TGCAGTGCTAGAGTAACCGCAGATACGCAGTATTTT. Translation: CSARVTADTQYF.

The chain is built from TRBV9 and TRBJ2-1, with 10 bases fitting TRBD1. Germline CDR1 SGDLS, CDR2 YYNGEE. This CDR3 has 16 amino acids. Unmatched junction bases numbered 5, after V lost 0 bases and J lost 5 bases. Here the CDR3 reads CASSVVPGTGDNEQFF. The CDR3 nucleotides are TGTGCCAGCAGCGTAGTCCCCGGGACAGGGGACAATGAGCAGTTCTTC.

This clonotype appeared a few times. J is TRBJ2-3 and V is TRBV12-3 or TRBV12-4; D is unclear. The CDR3 spans 11 residues. Deletions cut 6 bases from V and 0 bases from J, with 1 base between. CDR3 DNA sequence: TGTGCCAGCAGAAGCACAGATACGCAGTATTTT. Amino acids: CASRSTDTQYF.

The chain carries TRBV7-8 and TRBJ2-1, with D maybe TRBD2 (6 bases). Germline CDR1 and CDR2: SGHVS and FQNEAQ. Trimming shortened V by 4 bases and J by 8 bases, and 21 bases separated the two germline ends. The CDR3 is made up of 16 amino acids. The CDR3 DNA reads TGTGCCAGCAGCTCCCCCCTAGCAGGAGGGGCCTATGAGCAGTTCTTC. This gives the protein CASSSPLAGGAYEQFF.

This clonotype was seen a handful of times. The genes are TRBV10-2 and TRBJ2-7, with unresolved D. Germline V gene lookup returns CDR1 WSHSY and CDR2 SAAADI. V lost 5 bases to trimming and J lost 6 bases, with 14 bases between them. This CDR3 is built from 13 residues. As DNA, the CDR3 is TGCGCCAGCAGTTCTGATATAAGAGGCGAGCAGTACTTC. Encoded protein: CASSSDIRGEQYF.